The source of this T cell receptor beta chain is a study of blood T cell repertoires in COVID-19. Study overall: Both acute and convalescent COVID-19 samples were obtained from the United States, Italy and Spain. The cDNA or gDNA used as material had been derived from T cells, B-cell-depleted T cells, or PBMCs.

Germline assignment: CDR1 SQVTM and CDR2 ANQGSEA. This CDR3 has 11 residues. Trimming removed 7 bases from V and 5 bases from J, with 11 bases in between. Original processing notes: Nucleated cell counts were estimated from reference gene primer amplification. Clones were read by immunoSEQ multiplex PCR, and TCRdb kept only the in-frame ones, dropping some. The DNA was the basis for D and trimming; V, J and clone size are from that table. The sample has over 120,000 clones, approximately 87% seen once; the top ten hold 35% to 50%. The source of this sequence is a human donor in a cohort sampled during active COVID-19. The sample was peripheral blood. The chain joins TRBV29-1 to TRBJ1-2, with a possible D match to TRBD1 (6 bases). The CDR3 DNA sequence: TGCAGCGCATTAGGGGGATATGGCTACACCTTC. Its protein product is CSALGGYGYTF.